The 5 T cell receptor beta chains below come from one sample, sequenced in a study of cytomegalovirus exposure and HLA in healthy donors. 13 Jbeta primers and 60 Vbeta primers were used for the PCR. The method was immunoSEQ multiplex PCR; TCRdb's version includes in-frame clones alone and lacks a portion of them. This sample carries fewer than 200,000 clones, about 85% of them seen once, and the ten largest clones take 2% to 2.5%. The sample was PBMCs. The source is a man aged 18 to 29 in good health and CMV-seropositive.

This clone was seen only once. The chain combines TRBV7-2 with TRBJ1-2, with TRBD1 identical over 7 bases. The CDR3 totals 14 residues. Germline CDR1 and CDR2: SGHTA and FQGNSA. Losses at the gene ends were 5 bases for V and 5 bases for J; bases not matched to a gene: 8. The chain's CDR3 is CASSPPRQGYGYTF. DNA of the CDR3: TGTGCCAGCAGCCCACCCCGACAGGGTTATGGCTACACCTTC.

The chain uses TRBV7-6 and TRBJ2-2, with 8 positions matching TRBD1. CDR1 is SGHVS and CDR2 is FNYEAQ in the germline V gene. The V and J ends lost 5 bases and 3 bases, in that order; junction bases with no gene match: 8. The CDR3 spans 16 residues. The CDR3: CASSTSGTGDTGELFF. CDR3 nucleotides: TGTGCCAGCAGCACATCCGGGACAGGAGACACCGGGGAGCTGTTTTTT.

The J gene is TRBJ1-1, the V gene TRBV7-2; D gene uncertain. CDR1 and CDR2 from the germline V gene are SGHTA and FQGNSA. The CDR3 totals 11 residues. The CDR3 region is CAGAEYPEAFF. CDR3 DNA: TGTGCGGGAGCCGAATACCCTGAAGCTTTCTTT. The entire variable domain, with the rest obtained from reference TRBV7-2 and TRBJ1-1, is as follows: GAGVSQSPSNKVTEKGKDVELRCDPISGHTALYWYRQSLGQGLEFLIYFQGNSAPDKSGLPSDRFSAERTGGSVSTLTIQRTQQEDSAVYLCAGAEYPEAFFGQGTRLTVV.

The V gene is TRBV5-1, the J gene TRBJ2-3; the match to TRBD1 covers 7 bases. V lost 4 bases to trimming and J lost 0 bases; unmatched junction nucleotides: 5. The CDR3 length is 15 residues. From germline, CDR1 is SGHRS and CDR2 YFSETQ. In DNA, the CDR3 is TGCGCCAGCAGCGACGGGACAGATAGCACAGATACGCAGTATTTT. It codes for CASSDGTDSTDTQYF.

V and J are TRBV6-6 and TRBJ2-5; D possibly corresponds to TRBD2 (6 bases). The CDR3 totals 9 residues. Germline CDR1 and CDR2: MNHNY and SVGAGI (reference sequence). The CDR3 coding sequence is TGTGCGGCGGGGCAGACCCAGTACTTC. Residues: CAAGQTQYF.